The clone carrying this TCR beta chain was recorded once. Its antigen is unknown. This CDR3 comprises 16 residues. The V gene's germline CDR1 is MNHEY and CDR2 SVGAGI. V was pared by 3 bases and J by 5 bases, with 7 bases of the junction left unmatched. TCRdb's copy holds only in-frame clones and misses some; the assay was immunoSEQ multiplex PCR. The sample shows over 150,000 clones, approximately 95% of them seen only once. The entry originates in a study of T cell responses to AZD1222 COVID-19 vaccine. Findings and limits, study-wide: Spike-specific TCR depth and breadth grew after two AZD1222 doses. Repertoires were collected only later (after the peak T cell response had occurred). Clonal diversity was possibly underestimated, and white British individuals and females predominated among donors. Nearly half of spike-specific TCRs reportedly target unmutated variant regions.

The rearrangement joins TRBV6-5 to TRBJ2-5, with TRBD2 matching 12 bases. The sample here was peripheral blood, taken 28 days after the second dose of the MenACWY control vaccine. The clonotype comes from an adult who received the MenACWY meningococcal vaccine as a control. Here the CDR3 reads CASSYRASGGAETQYF. The CDR3 DNA follows: TGTGCCAGCAGTTATCGGGCTAGCGGGGGGGCCGAGACCCAGTACTTC.